This record concerns one TCR beta chain sequence. This sample was taken from a study of T cell changes during pregnancy in multiple sclerosis. The repertoire was sequenced with immunoSEQ multiplex PCR; TCRdb's copy has only in-frame clones and lacks some. Of about 24,000 clones in the sample, 86% were seen once. The V segment lost 0 bases and the J segment 5 bases; nucleotides outside the gene matches: 4. The CDR3 is 15 amino acids. Per the germline V gene, CDR1 is PRHDT and CDR2 is FYEKMQ (reference sequence). The sequence was obtained from a female donor in good health, enrolled as a control in a pregnancy study. The rearrangement uses TRBV13 and TRBJ1-1; 9 bases line up with TRBD1. This specimen was CD8+ T cells from peripheral blood mononuclear cells, taken in the first trimester of pregnancy. The CDR3: CASSLGVDRGTEAFF. The CDR3 region has the DNA TGTGCCAGCAGCTTAGGGGTCGACAGGGGGACTGAAGCTTTCTTT.